These T cell receptor beta chains were read from a single sample in a study of a mutant IDH1 vaccine in newly diagnosed glioma. Profiling relied on immunoSEQ multiplex PCR, and the TCRdb table lists in-frame clones only, not all of them. The sample shows about 69,000 clones, about 86% of them seen only once. Sequences were derived from PBMCs, sampled from a glioma patient treated with radiotherapy, temozolomide or both. The source of these receptors is a man aged 25-40 years with glioma. The CDR3 runs from the conserved cysteine through the conserved F or W. Each record gives: clone size, J gene, CDR3 length, V gene, D gene, CDR3 DNA, CDR3 protein. A D gene is named only where the DNA matches it firmly. A row's size may be missing; if present it is once, few, many or a size class.

abundance: once
j_gene: TRBJ2-5
len: 12
v_gene: TRBV10-3
d_gene: -
CDR3nt: TGTGCCATCGGGACACAACAAGAGACCCAGTACTTC
CDR3aa: CAIGTQQETQYF

abundance: -
j_gene: TRBJ1-1
len: 13
v_gene: TRBV6-5
d_gene: -
CDR3nt: TGTGCCAGCTTGAATCGGCCTAACACTGAAGCTTTCTTT
CDR3aa: CASLNRPNTEAFF

abundance: few
j_gene: TRBJ1-1
len: 14
v_gene: TRBV18
d_gene: -
CDR3nt: TGTGCCAGCTCACCAGGGCAGTTTCTCGCTGAAGCTTTCTTT
CDR3aa: CASSPGQFLAEAFF

abundance: -
j_gene: TRBJ1-5
len: 14
v_gene: TRBV7-8
d_gene: -
CDR3nt: TGTGCCAGCAGCTTCGGACAGTCCAATCAGCCCCAGCATTTT
CDR3aa: CASSFGQSNQPQHF

abundance: -
j_gene: TRBJ2-7
len: 14
v_gene: TRBV4-1
d_gene: TRBD2
CDR3nt: TGCGCCAGCAGCCAAGCGGGGGGCTCCTACGAGCAGTACTTC
CDR3aa: CASSQAGGSYEQYF

abundance: -
j_gene: TRBJ1-2
len: 15
v_gene: TRBV7-9
d_gene: TRBD1
CDR3nt: TGTGCCAGCAGCTTAGCCGACAGGGCGGCATGGGGCTACACCTTC
CDR3aa: CASSLADRAAWGYTF

abundance: -
j_gene: TRBJ2-3
len: 17
v_gene: TRBV19
d_gene: TRBD2
CDR3nt: TGTGCCAGTAGTATTAGCGGGGCTAGCGGGGCAACAGATACGCAGTATTTT
CDR3aa: CASSISGASGATDTQYF

abundance: -
j_gene: TRBJ1-1
len: 15
v_gene: TRBV6-1
d_gene: TRBD1
CDR3nt: TGTGCCAGCAGCCCACAGGGGGCTGGGAACACTGAAGCTTTCTTT
CDR3aa: CASSPQGAGNTEAFF

abundance: -
j_gene: TRBJ1-1
len: 13
v_gene: TRBV6-5
d_gene: -
CDR3nt: TGTGCCAGCAGCGGGGGCGTACGCACTGAAGCTTTCTTT
CDR3aa: CASSGGVRTEAFF

abundance: -
j_gene: TRBJ2-7
len: 14
v_gene: TRBV7-2
d_gene: -
CDR3nt: TGTGCCAGCAGCCGCGTGAACATTCGGTACGAGCAGTACTTC
CDR3aa: CASSRVNIRYEQYF

abundance: once
j_gene: TRBJ2-3
len: 14
v_gene: TRBV6-5
d_gene: -
CDR3nt: TGTGCCAGCAGTTCCCGACTAGTTACAGATACGCAGTATTTT
CDR3aa: CASSSRLVTDTQYF

abundance: -
j_gene: TRBJ2-7
len: 14
v_gene: TRBV6-5
d_gene: -
CDR3nt: TGTGCCAGCAGTTATTCAGGGGCGGGTGGCGAGCAGTACTTC
CDR3aa: CASSYSGAGGEQYF

abundance: -
j_gene: TRBJ2-7
len: 15
v_gene: TRBV15
d_gene: TRBD1
CDR3nt: TGTGCCACCAGCAGAGGATCAACAGGGGACTACGAGCAGTACTTC
CDR3aa: CATSRGSTGDYEQYF

abundance: -
j_gene: TRBJ2-3
len: 14
v_gene: TRBV7-6
d_gene: -
CDR3nt: TGTGCCAGCAGCTCCGAGCGGGCCACAGATACGCAGTATTTT
CDR3aa: CASSSERATDTQYF

abundance: -
j_gene: TRBJ1-3
len: 16
v_gene: TRBV19
d_gene: TRBD1
CDR3nt: TGTGCCAGTAGTATAGGGGACAGGGCATCTGGAAACACCATATATTTT
CDR3aa: CASSIGDRASGNTIYF

abundance: -
j_gene: TRBJ2-2
len: 13
v_gene: TRBV7-9
d_gene: -
CDR3nt: TGTGCCAGCACCCGGTTCGAACTCGGGGAGCTGTTTTTT
CDR3aa: CASTRFELGELFF

abundance: -
j_gene: TRBJ2-1
len: 11
v_gene: TRBV5-1
d_gene: -
CDR3nt: TGCGCCAGCAGCTTGGCAGGGGAGCAGTTCTTC
CDR3aa: CASSLAGEQFF

abundance: -
j_gene: TRBJ2-1
len: 16
v_gene: TRBV2
d_gene: -
CDR3nt: TGTGCCAGCAGTGGCGGAAGACTCAGGGGGGACAATGAGCAGTTCTTC
CDR3aa: CASSGGRLRGDNEQFF

abundance: -
j_gene: TRBJ1-3
len: 14
v_gene: TRBV7-2
d_gene: -
CDR3nt: TGTGCCAGCAGCGTACAGGGTTTTGGAAACACCATATATTTT
CDR3aa: CASSVQGFGNTIYF

abundance: -
j_gene: TRBJ2-3
len: 13
v_gene: TRBV6-1
d_gene: -
CDR3nt: TGTGCCAGCAGTGAAGCTCCCACAGATACGCAGTATTTT
CDR3aa: CASSEAPTDTQYF

abundance: -
j_gene: TRBJ2-3
len: 15
v_gene: TRBV2
d_gene: TRBD1
CDR3nt: TGTGCCAGCAGTGACCGGGACAGGCGTACAGATACGCAGTATTTT
CDR3aa: CASSDRDRRTDTQYF

abundance: -
j_gene: TRBJ2-1
len: 16
v_gene: TRBV19
d_gene: TRBD2
CDR3nt: TGTGCTGTGACAGCGGGGACGAAGAGCTCCTACAATGAGCAGTTCTTC
CDR3aa: CAVTAGTKSSYNEQFF

abundance: once
j_gene: TRBJ1-1
len: 15
v_gene: TRBV18
d_gene: TRBD1
CDR3nt: TGTGCCAGCCAACAAGGAATTTCAGGGGGCCCTGAAGCTTTCTTT
CDR3aa: CASQQGISGGPEAFF

abundance: -
j_gene: TRBJ2-5
len: 16
v_gene: TRBV25-1
d_gene: TRBD1
CDR3nt: TGTGCCAGCAGTGACCTATATGGGACAGGGAAAGAGACCCAGTACTTC
CDR3aa: CASSDLYGTGKETQYF

abundance: -
j_gene: TRBJ2-1
len: 15
v_gene: TRBV11-3
d_gene: TRBD1
CDR3nt: TGTGCCAGCGGCCTGGGGCCAGGGGGCTACAATGAGCAGTTCTTC
CDR3aa: CASGLGPGGYNEQFF

abundance: -
j_gene: TRBJ2-7
len: 12
v_gene: TRBV7-9
d_gene: -
CDR3nt: TGTGCCAGCAGCAGAACGGGATACGAGCAGTACTTC
CDR3aa: CASSRTGYEQYF

abundance: once
j_gene: TRBJ2-3
len: 16
v_gene: TRBV6-1
d_gene: -
CDR3nt: TGTGCCAGCAGTGGCAGGGTCGGGGGAGTCACAGATACGCAGTATTTT
CDR3aa: CASSGRVGGVTDTQYF

abundance: -
j_gene: TRBJ1-4
len: 16
v_gene: TRBV9
d_gene: TRBD1
CDR3nt: TGTGCCAGCAGCTCGGGACAGATCGCAACTAATGAAAAACTGTTTTTT
CDR3aa: CASSSGQIATNEKLFF

abundance: -
j_gene: TRBJ2-7
len: 13
v_gene: TRBV5-6
d_gene: TRBD1
CDR3nt: TGTGCCAGCAGCTCGACAGGGAACTACGAGCAGTACTTC
CDR3aa: CASSSTGNYEQYF

abundance: -
j_gene: TRBJ2-1
len: 18
v_gene: TRBV5-6
d_gene: -
CDR3nt: TGTGCCAGCAGCTTGGGGGCAGGAATCTTCGAGGGGATTAATGAGCAGTTCTTC
CDR3aa: CASSLGAGIFEGINEQFF

abundance: -
j_gene: TRBJ1-6
len: 16
v_gene: TRBV4-1
d_gene: TRBD1
CDR3nt: TGCGCCAGCAGCTCGCCGACAGGGGGCTTTAATTCACCCCTCCACTTT
CDR3aa: CASSSPTGGFNSPLHF

abundance: -
j_gene: TRBJ2-7
len: 12
v_gene: TRBV5-6
d_gene: -
CDR3nt: TGTGCCAGCAGCTTCCGGGGTTACGAGCAGTACTTC
CDR3aa: CASSFRGYEQYF

abundance: -
j_gene: TRBJ2-1
len: 13
v_gene: TRBV7-2
d_gene: -
CDR3nt: TGTGCCAGCAGCTTAGTAGGGGAGGTTAGTCGGTTCTTC
CDR3aa: CASSLVGEVSRFF

abundance: once
j_gene: TRBJ2-3
len: 17
v_gene: TRBV7-2
d_gene: -
CDR3nt: TGTGCCAGCAGCTTAGTCCCCCTCGGGATATACACAGATACGCAGTATTTT
CDR3aa: CASSLVPLGIYTDTQYF

abundance: -
j_gene: TRBJ2-3
len: 12
v_gene: TRBV19
d_gene: -
CDR3nt: TGTGCCAGTGGGGAGCGCACAGATACGCAGTATTTT
CDR3aa: CASGERTDTQYF

abundance: -
j_gene: TRBJ1-1
len: 15
v_gene: TRBV5-5
d_gene: -
CDR3nt: TGTGCCAGCAGCCAACAACCCCGACCGAACACTGAAGCTTTCTTT
CDR3aa: CASSQQPRPNTEAFF

abundance: -
j_gene: TRBJ2-5
len: 15
v_gene: TRBV19
d_gene: -
CDR3nt: TGTGCCAGTAGGTCAAAGAGGGGGGGACAAGAGACCCAGTACTTC
CDR3aa: CASRSKRGGQETQYF

abundance: -
j_gene: TRBJ2-7
len: 14
v_gene: TRBV4-1
d_gene: TRBD1
CDR3nt: TGCGCCAGCAGCCATCCGAACAGGGGCTACGAGCAGTACTTC
CDR3aa: CASSHPNRGYEQYF

abundance: -
j_gene: TRBJ1-5
len: 18
v_gene: TRBV7-8
d_gene: TRBD1
CDR3nt: TGTGCCAGCAGCCGTACTGGACAGGCATATTATAGCAATCAGCCCCAGCATTTT
CDR3aa: CASSRTGQAYYSNQPQHF

abundance: few
j_gene: TRBJ1-1
len: 11
v_gene: TRBV19
d_gene: -
CDR3nt: TGTGCCAGTAGTGAAAACAGGGAAGCTTTCTTT
CDR3aa: CASSENREAFF

abundance: -
j_gene: TRBJ2-7
len: 13
v_gene: TRBV5-5
d_gene: -
CDR3nt: TGTGCCAGCAGCTTGGGCACGACCTACGAGCAGTACTTC
CDR3aa: CASSLGTTYEQYF

abundance: -
j_gene: TRBJ1-5
len: 13
v_gene: TRBV6-5
d_gene: -
CDR3nt: TGTGCCAGCGGCCGGGGGAGCAATCAGCCCCAGCATTTT
CDR3aa: CASGRGSNQPQHF

abundance: -
j_gene: TRBJ1-5
len: 13
v_gene: TRBV27
d_gene: -
CDR3nt: TGTGCCAGCAGCCGACAGTACAATCAGCCCCAGCATTTT
CDR3aa: CASSRQYNQPQHF

abundance: -
j_gene: TRBJ2-6
len: 14
v_gene: TRBV25-1
d_gene: -
CDR3nt: TGTGCCAGCAGTGAAGGGCCTGGGGCCAACGTCCTGACTTTC
CDR3aa: CASSEGPGANVLTF

abundance: -
j_gene: TRBJ1-5
len: 16
v_gene: TRBV5-1
d_gene: TRBD1
CDR3nt: TGCGCCAGCAGCTTGGTAGGGACAGGGGGCAATCAGCCCCAGCATTTT
CDR3aa: CASSLVGTGGNQPQHF

abundance: -
j_gene: TRBJ1-2
len: 15
v_gene: TRBV27
d_gene: TRBD1
CDR3nt: TGTGCCAGCAGCTCTAGACAGGGGCCAAACTATGGCTACACCTTC
CDR3aa: CASSSRQGPNYGYTF

abundance: -
j_gene: TRBJ2-1
len: 18
v_gene: TRBV4-1
d_gene: -
CDR3nt: TGCGCCAGCAGCCCAATTGCCGGGACAAGGGATTCCTACAATGAGCAGTTCTTC
CDR3aa: CASSPIAGTRDSYNEQFF

abundance: -
j_gene: TRBJ1-1
len: 14
v_gene: TRBV5-1
d_gene: TRBD1
CDR3nt: TGCGCCAGCAGCTTGGTCCAGGGGGACACTGAAGCTTTCTTT
CDR3aa: CASSLVQGDTEAFF

abundance: once
j_gene: TRBJ1-2
len: 14
v_gene: TRBV19
d_gene: -
CDR3nt: TGTGCCAGTAGCAGAGACAGGACGAACTATGGCTACACCTTC
CDR3aa: CASSRDRTNYGYTF

abundance: -
j_gene: TRBJ1-6
len: 21
v_gene: TRBV4-1
d_gene: -
CDR3nt: TGCGCCAGCAGCCAAGAAAAACAGGGTGTAATTTCAAGCTCCTATAATTCACCCCTCCACTTT
CDR3aa: CASSQEKQGVISSSYNSPLHF

abundance: -
j_gene: TRBJ1-6
len: 14
v_gene: TRBV5-1
d_gene: TRBD1
CDR3nt: TGCGCCAGCAGCTTGGGGACAGGGGGCAATACCCTCCACTTT
CDR3aa: CASSLGTGGNTLHF

abundance: -
j_gene: TRBJ2-1
len: 16
v_gene: TRBV29-1
d_gene: TRBD2
CDR3nt: TGCAGCGTACCCGGGACTAGCGGGGGAGGTTACAATGAGCAGTTCTTC
CDR3aa: CSVPGTSGGGYNEQFF

abundance: -
j_gene: TRBJ2-5
len: 14
v_gene: TRBV2
d_gene: -
CDR3nt: TGTGCCAGCAGTTATCAGGGGAGCCAAGAGACCCAGTACTTC
CDR3aa: CASSYQGSQETQYF

abundance: once
j_gene: TRBJ1-5
len: 16
v_gene: TRBV11-2
d_gene: TRBD1
CDR3nt: TGTGCCAGCAGTCAAGAGGGCAGGGGGGCCCGGGAGCCCCAGCATTTT
CDR3aa: CASSQEGRGAREPQHF

abundance: -
j_gene: TRBJ2-7
len: 15
v_gene: TRBV18
d_gene: -
CDR3nt: TGTGCCAGCTCACCCCTGACCGTGGGTGGGGACGAGCAGTACTTC
CDR3aa: CASSPLTVGGDEQYF

abundance: -
j_gene: TRBJ1-1
len: 15
v_gene: TRBV19
d_gene: -
CDR3nt: TGTGCCAGTGCAGAGGACAGCTCCCAGAGCACTGAAGCTTTCTTT
CDR3aa: CASAEDSSQSTEAFF

abundance: -
j_gene: TRBJ2-7
len: 14
v_gene: TRBV5-1
d_gene: -
CDR3nt: TGCGCCAGCAGCTCGGGTCGGGGGACCTACGAGCAGTACTTC
CDR3aa: CASSSGRGTYEQYF

abundance: -
j_gene: TRBJ1-2
len: 14
v_gene: TRBV6-1
d_gene: -
CDR3nt: TGTGCCAGCAGTGAAGCGGGCACTTACAATGGCTACACCTTC
CDR3aa: CASSEAGTYNGYTF

abundance: -
j_gene: TRBJ2-7
len: 14
v_gene: TRBV5-1
d_gene: -
CDR3nt: TGCGCCAGCAGCCCCGATGGGTCCAGGCACGAGCAGTACTTC
CDR3aa: CASSPDGSRHEQYF